The 31 T cell receptor beta chains listed next were all sequenced from one sample in a study of blood T cell repertoires in COVID-19. Method: immunoSEQ multiplex PCR; TCRdb's copy keeps in-frame clones and lacks some. The sample lists around 100,000 clones; roughly nine tenths were seen once. What was sequenced was peripheral blood. The receptor source for this set is a human donor with active COVID-19. The donor label of this sample is uncertain.

The CDR3 protein is CASEMNPGRGETQYF. CDR3 bases: TGTGCCAGTGAAATGAATCCGGGGCGGGGGGAGACCCAGTACTTC. V and J are TRBV19 and TRBJ2-5; TRBD2 agrees at 7 bases. Trimming cost V 8 bases and J 5 bases; bases outside gene matches: 14. Germline CDR1 and CDR2: LNHDA and SQIVND (reference sequence). The CDR3 has 15 residues.

V gene TRBV6-5 combines with J gene TRBJ1-1; possibly TRBD1 for D (5 bases). V dropped 8 bases and J dropped 6 bases, with 13 bases sitting between them. Germline CDR1 is MNHEY and CDR2 is SVGAGI. This CDR3 has 12 residues. In DNA form, the CDR3 reads TGTGCCAGCGGCACTCGGGGGGCTGAAGCTTTCTTT. Protein: CASGTRGAEAFF.

The rearrangement links TRBV29-1 to TRBJ1-1; 7 nucleotides align to TRBD1. The length of the CDR3 is 14 residues. CDR1 SQVTM and CDR2 ANQGSEA come from the germline V gene. Trimming cost V 7 bases and J 4 bases; bases outside gene matches: 12. The CDR3 sequence: CSGLKGQEGTEAFF. CDR3 DNA: TGCAGCGGACTAAAAGGACAGGAGGGCACTGAAGCTTTCTTT.

The genes are TRBV5-6 and TRBJ1-1; a possible D gene is TRBD1 (5 bases). Germline V lookup: CDR1 SGHDT, CDR2 YYEEEE. The V and J ends lost 3 bases and 4 bases respectively, with 13 bases between them. The CDR3 sequence is 14 residues long. CDR3 nucleotides: TGTGCCAGCAGCTCTGACAGTGTTGGCACTGAAGCTTTCTTT. Protein product: CASSSDSVGTEAFF.

The gene calls are TRBV7-9 and TRBJ2-7, with D possibly being TRBD1 (6 bases). V lost 4 bases, J lost 3 bases, and 25 bases lay in between. The CDR3 is made up of 18 amino acids. CDR1 and CDR2 (germline): SEHNR, FQNEAQ (reference sequence). CDR3 bases: TGTGCCAGCAGCTCAACCACGAAAACCCCCACAGGGAACTACGAGCAGTACTTC. It yields the protein CASSSTTKTPTGNYEQYF.

This rearrangement joins TRBV4-3 to TRBJ2-1; D perhaps matches TRBD1 (6 bases). The CDR3 contains 17 residues. In germline, CDR1 is LGHNA, CDR2 YSLEER. V was shortened by 0 bases and J by 2 bases, with 14 bases between the two germline ends. The CDR3 protein is CASSQDAPGDPYNEQFF. DNA for the CDR3: TGCGCCAGCAGCCAAGATGCCCCAGGGGACCCCTACAATGAGCAGTTCTTC.

V gene TRBV3-1 (or the pseudogene TRBV3-2) combines with J gene TRBJ2-7; D not resolved. Germline lookup yields CDR1 LGHDT and CDR2 YNNKEL (reference sequence). Trimming removed 1 base from V and 3 bases from J, with 10 bases in between. The CDR3 runs 14 residues. DNA of the CDR3: TGTGCCAGCAGCCAAGTAGCCAGAAGCTACGAGCAGTACTTC. Its protein is CASSQVARSYEQYF.

The rearrangement links TRBV14 to TRBJ2-5; D uncertain. Germline CDR1 SGHDN, CDR2 FVKESK. CDR3 length: 12 residues. Deletions cut 0 bases from V and 7 bases from J, with 6 bases between. The CDR3: CASSQDPRTQYF. The CDR3 DNA reads TGTGCCAGCAGCCAAGATCCCAGGACCCAGTACTTC.

This clone was found once. This chain links TRBV27 with TRBJ2-3, with 11 nucleotides matching TRBD1. Trimming cost V 4 bases and J 14 bases; bases outside gene matches: 5. This CDR3 contains 12 residues. Germline-derived CDR1 and CDR2 are MNHEY and SMNVEV (reference sequence). The CDR3, as DNA: TGTGCCAGCAGTTCCCAAGGACAGGGGGCGTATTTT. Translation: CASSSQGQGAYF.

The CDR3 here is CASSYRTSGGEETQYF. CDR3 DNA sequence: TGTGCCAGCAGTTACAGGACTAGCGGGGGGGAAGAGACCCAGTACTTC. The chain combines TRBV6-6 with TRBJ2-5; 15 bases are shared with TRBD2. The CDR3 covers 16 residues. Germline CDR1 is MNHNY and CDR2 is SVGAGI (reference sequence). V gave up 2 bases and J gave up 3 bases; unmatched junction bases: 1.

The V and J genes are TRBV29-1 and TRBJ2-2; 7 nucleotides line up with TRBD1. The CDR3 totals 12 residues. J was trimmed by 8 bases and V by 6 bases; bases with no gene match: 6. Germline CDR1 reads SQVTM; CDR2 reads ANQGSEA. CDR3 protein: CSVVVGQGELFF. Here the CDR3 DNA reads TGCAGCGTCGTTGTGGGACAGGGGGAGCTGTTTTTT.

This rearrangement joins TRBV11-3 to TRBJ2-2; weak D call: TRBD2 (6 bases). Germline V gene data show CDR1 as SGHNT and CDR2 as YENEEA. Trimming took off 2 bases at V and 1 base at J, with 11 bases between the two ends. CDR3 length equals 16 residues. The CDR3, as DNA: TGTGCCAGCAGCTTAAAATCCGGGGGGAACACCGGGGAGCTGTTTTTT. Its protein is CASSLKSGGNTGELFF.

This clone was observed once. V gene TRBV14 combines with J gene TRBJ2-1; TRBD2 matches at 9 bases. Germline V lookup: CDR1 SGHDN, CDR2 FVKESK. The CDR3 loop spans 15 amino acids. V lost 1 base to trimming and J lost 8 bases; unmatched junction nucleotides: 6. The CDR3 protein is CASSQGPKRGDEQFF. Here the CDR3 DNA reads TGTGCCAGCAGCCAAGGCCCCAAGCGGGGGGATGAGCAGTTCTTC.

The genes are TRBV28 and TRBJ2-5; 10 nucleotides agree with TRBD1. Trimming removed 6 bases from V and 4 bases from J; junction bases left unmatched: 5. This CDR3 spans 14 amino acids. Germline lookup yields CDR1 MDHEN and CDR2 SYDVKM. The CDR3 bases are TGTGCCAGCAGGCGTCGGGACAGGGGAGAGACCCAGTACTTC. This gives the protein CASRRRDRGETQYF.

The chain is built from TRBV11-2 and TRBJ1-4, with 7 bases matching TRBD1. The CDR3 consists of 14 residues. Losses at the gene ends were 5 bases for V and 3 bases for J; bases not matched to a gene: 3. Germline V lookup: CDR1 SGHAT, CDR2 FQNNGV. DNA for the CDR3: TGTGCCAGCAGCAGGGGGCGGGCTAATGAAAAACTGTTTTTT. It codes for CASSRGRANEKLFF.

The rearrangement uses TRBV5-1 and TRBJ2-7, with D hard to call. Germline V gene lookup returns CDR1 SGHRS and CDR2 YFSETQ. This CDR3 comprises 16 residues. Trimming removed 0 bases at V and 0 bases at J, with 13 bases between. The CDR3 bases are TGCGCCAGCAGCTTGGCCGCACAGACGAGCTCCTACGAGCAGTACTTC. This codes for CASSLAAQTSSYEQYF.

The chain has TRBV11-2 and TRBJ2-1; 8 positions match TRBD2. This CDR3 is built from 15 residues. CDR1 and CDR2 from the germline V gene are SGHAT and FQNNGV. V shed 5 bases, J shed 10 bases, and the junction held 13 bases outside the gene matches. CDR3 in DNA: TGTGCCAGCAGCCCCCCTAACGGGGGGGGCAGGGAGCAGTTCTTC. Residues: CASSPPNGGGREQFF.

This chain connects TRBV15 to TRBJ1-4; no clear D. Germline CDR1 is LNHNV and CDR2 is YYDKDF (reference sequence). Trimming shortened V by 6 bases and J by 3 bases, and 14 bases separated the two germline ends. CDR3 length equals 15 residues. The CDR3 protein is CATSGVPGPNEKLFF. CDR3 sequence (DNA): TGTGCCACCAGTGGAGTTCCCGGCCCTAATGAAAAACTGTTTTTT.

The chain is built from TRBV19 and TRBJ2-1; D possibly corresponds to TRBD1 (6 bases). V lost 5 bases, J lost 6 bases, and 17 bases lay in between. The germline V gene has CDR1 LNHDA and CDR2 SQIVND (reference sequence). CDR3 length equals 15 residues. CDR3 residues: CASSSHRDVGNEQFF. The DNA for the CDR3 is TGTGCCAGTAGTTCCCACAGGGACGTCGGCAATGAGCAGTTCTTC.

The rearrangement joins TRBV7-2 to TRBJ1-1; maybe TRBD1 (5 bases). The CDR3 runs 14 residues. Per germline, CDR1 SGHTA and CDR2 FQGNSA. V was shortened by 2 bases and J by 4 bases, with 11 bases between the two germline ends. This CDR3 reads CASSLYQGGTEAFF. The CDR3 coding sequence is TGTGCCAGCAGCTTATACCAGGGTGGCACTGAAGCTTTCTTT. The full variable domain, with the rest looked up from reference TRBV7-2 and TRBJ1-1, is GAGVSQSPSNKVTEKGKDVELRCDPISGHTALYWYRQSLGQGLEFLIYFQGNSAPDKSGLPSDRFSAERTGGSVSTLTIQRTQQEDSAVYLCASSLYQGGTEAFFGQGTRLTVV.

The chain is built from TRBV7-3 and TRBJ2-1; 14 nucleotides line up with TRBD2. The CDR3 extends over 15 amino acids. Unmatched junction bases numbered 8, after V lost 5 bases and J lost 11 bases. The germline gives CDR1 SGHTA, CDR2 FQGTGA. The CDR3 DNA is TGTGCCAGCAGCACCCAGACTAGCGGGGGGGCGAAGCAGTTCTTC. Protein: CASSTQTSGGAKQFF.

This rearrangement joins TRBV10-3 to TRBJ1-4; no clear D gene. This CDR3 has 13 residues. Trimming stripped 7 bases from V and 0 bases from J, with 6 bases between. Looked up from germline, CDR1 is ENHRY and CDR2 is SYGVKD. The CDR3, as DNA: TGTGCCATCAAGCCTGCAACTAATGAAAAACTGTTTTTT. Translating gives CAIKPATNEKLFF.

V usage is TRBV7-8 and J usage is TRBJ1-6, with D possibly matching TRBD1 (6 bases). Germline lookup yields CDR1 SGHVS and CDR2 FQNEAQ. The CDR3 is 15 residues long. Trimming left V 4 bases short and J 8 bases short, with 15 bases between. CDR3 in DNA: TGTGCCAGCAGCTCCACCGCAGGGGCGGATTCACCCCTCCACTTT. Protein sequence: CASSSTAGADSPLHF.

J is TRBJ2-7 and V is TRBV4-3; 11 nucleotides align to TRBD1. V gave up 4 bases and J gave up 3 bases; unmatched junction bases: 5. The germline V gene has CDR1 LGHNA and CDR2 YSLEER. There are 15 residues in the CDR3. CDR3 bases: TGCGCCAGCAGCCGAACCGGGACAGGGGGCTACGAGCAGTACTTC. It encodes CASSRTGTGGYEQYF.

The rearrangement joins TRBV4-2 to TRBJ1-2, with a tentative D call TRBD1 (5 bases). The CDR3 sequence is 16 residues long. The ends were cut back, 0 bases at V and 1 base at J, with 12 bases in the middle. The germline CDR1 and CDR2 sequences are LGHNA and YNFKEQ. The CDR3 nucleotides are TGTGCCAGCAGCCAAGAGGCGGGGCTCCTTAACTATGGCTACACCTTC. Translation gives CASSQEAGLLNYGYTF.

The chain carries TRBV5-6 and TRBJ2-7; the D gene is possibly TRBD1 (6 bases). CDR3 length: 14 residues. V lost 5 bases, J lost 0 bases, and 12 bases lay in between. Germline loops: CDR1 SGHDT, CDR2 YYEEEE. This CDR3 is CASSAGTTSYEQYF. The CDR3 region has the DNA TGTGCCAGCAGTGCCGGGACAACCTCCTACGAGCAGTACTTC.

The CDR3 reads CASSQESRGLAGENEQYF. CDR3 DNA sequence: TGCGCCAGCAGCCAAGAGAGTAGGGGACTAGCGGGGGAAAACGAGCAGTACTTC. This chain links TRBV4-1 with TRBJ2-7, with TRBD2 matching 14 bases. J lost 5 bases, V lost 0 bases, and 9 bases had no gene match. This CDR3 region has 18 residues. CDR1 is MGHRA and CDR2 is YSYEKL in the germline V gene.

The CDR3 reads CASSRDRATYEQYF. CDR3 in DNA: TGTGCCAGCAGCCGGGACAGGGCCACCTACGAGCAGTACTTC. The chain has TRBV7-2 and TRBJ2-7, with 9 bases identical to TRBD1. Unmatched junction bases numbered 4, after V lost 5 bases and J lost 2 bases. The V gene's germline CDR1 is SGHTA and CDR2 FQGNSA. The CDR3 runs to 14 residues.

This clone was picked up one time. This sequence joins TRBV19 and TRBJ2-1; 11 bases are a match to TRBD2. With 9 bases clipped from V and 7 bases from J, the junction kept 11 bases outside the gene matches. Germline V gene sequence: CDR1 LNHDA, CDR2 SQIVND (reference sequence). The CDR3 length is 15 residues. CDR3: CASQVLSGGENEQFF. The CDR3 DNA reads TGTGCCAGCCAAGTCCTTAGCGGGGGGGAGAATGAGCAGTTCTTC.

The J gene is TRBJ1-3, the V gene TRBV7-3, with D perhaps matching TRBD1 (6 bases). Germline V gene data show CDR1 as SGHTA and CDR2 as FQGTGA. The CDR3 spans 15 residues. V dropped 5 bases and J dropped 7 bases, with 18 bases sitting between them. The CDR3 reads CASSPGRGGENTIYF. In nucleotides, the CDR3 is TGTGCCAGCAGCCCCGGGAGGGGGGGCGAGAACACCATATATTTT. The full variable domain, completed using reference TRBV7-3 and TRBJ1-3, is GAGVSQTPSNKVTEKGKYVELRCDPISGHTALYWYRQSLGQGPEFLIYFQGTGAADDSGLPNDRFFAVRPEGSVSTLKIQRTERGDSAVYLCASSPGRGGENTIYFGEGSWLTVV.

V gene TRBV5-1 combines with J gene TRBJ1-1; 10 bases align to TRBD1. The CDR3 has 13 residues. Trimming took 3 bases from V and 7 from J; bases not matched to a gene: 3. Germline V gene sequence: CDR1 SGHRS, CDR2 YFSETQ. The CDR3 DNA follows: TGCGCCAGCAGCTGGGGACAGGGGAGTGAAGCTTTCTTT. It is translated as CASSWGQGSEAFF.